This T cell receptor (beta chain) emerged from a study of OX40 agonist ivuxolimab in advanced cancers. Background on the study: An anti-OX40 (CD134) antibody with agonistic activity, ivuxolimab, was administered to patients.

Germline V gives CDR1 MDHEN, CDR2 SYDVKM. The CDR3 totals 14 residues. V dropped 0 bases and J dropped 3 bases, with 8 bases sitting between them. Details on this clone: What it binds is unknown.

Whole-study results and caveats: Patients with a partial response at 0.1-3.0 mg/kg had among the lowest clonal expansion. The study did not work out the antigen specificity of the expanded peripheral T cells.

The method was immunoSEQ multiplex PCR; TCRdb's version includes in-frame clones alone and lacks a portion of them. The sample comprises approximately 70,000 clones, more than 75% of which are singletons, and approximately 6.1% rests with the top ten. Sample: CD4+ or CD8+ T cells sorted from blood, taken in a trial of the OX40 agonist ivuxolimab. The chain joins TRBV28 to TRBJ2-5, with unresolved D. The TCR was taken from an adult with an advanced solid tumor such as melanoma, head and neck, liver or kidney cancer. The CDR3 sequence: CASSLWAMKETQYF. The CDR3, as DNA: TGTGCCAGCAGTTTATGGGCCATGAAAGAGACCCAGTACTTC.